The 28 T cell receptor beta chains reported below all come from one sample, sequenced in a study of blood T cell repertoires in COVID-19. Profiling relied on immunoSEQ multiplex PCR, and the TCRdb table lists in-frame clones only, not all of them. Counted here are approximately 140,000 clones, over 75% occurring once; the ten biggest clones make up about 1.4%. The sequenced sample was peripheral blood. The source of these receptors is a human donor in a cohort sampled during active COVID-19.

Here the CDR3 reads CASSHERTGAYEQYF. In DNA, the CDR3 is TGTGCCAGCAGCCATGAGCGGACAGGGGCCTACGAGCAGTACTTC. The J gene is TRBJ2-7, the V gene TRBV5-5; 9 bases fit TRBD1. Trimming at V came to 4 bases and at J to 2 bases, leaving 7 bases not matched to a gene. The CDR3 length is 15 residues. The V gene's germline CDR1 is SGHKS and CDR2 YYEKEE (reference sequence).

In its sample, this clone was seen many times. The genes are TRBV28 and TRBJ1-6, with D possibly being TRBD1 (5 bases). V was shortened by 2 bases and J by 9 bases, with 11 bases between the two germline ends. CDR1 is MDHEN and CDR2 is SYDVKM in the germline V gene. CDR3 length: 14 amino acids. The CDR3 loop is CASSLRQGSSPLHF. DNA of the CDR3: TGTGCCAGCAGTTTACGGCAGGGTTCTTCACCCCTCCACTTT. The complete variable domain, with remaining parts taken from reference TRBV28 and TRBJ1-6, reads DVKVTQSSRYLVKRTGEKVFLECVQDMDHENMFWYRQDPGLGLRLIYFSYDVKMKEKGDIPEGYSVSREKKERFSLILESASTNQTSMYLCASSLRQGSSPLHFGNGTRLTVT.

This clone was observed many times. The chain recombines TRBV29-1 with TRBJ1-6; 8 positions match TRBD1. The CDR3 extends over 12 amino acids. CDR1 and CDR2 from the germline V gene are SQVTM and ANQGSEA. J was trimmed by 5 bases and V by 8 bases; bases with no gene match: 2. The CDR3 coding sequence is TGCAGCAGGACAGGGAATAATTCACCCCTCCACTTT. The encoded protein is CSRTGNNSPLHF.

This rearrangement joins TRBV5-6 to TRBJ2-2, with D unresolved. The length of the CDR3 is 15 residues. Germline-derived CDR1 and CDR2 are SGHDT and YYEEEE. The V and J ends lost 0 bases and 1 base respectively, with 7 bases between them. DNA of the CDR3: TGTGCCAGCAGCTTGGTGGAGATGAACACCGGGGAGCTGTTTTTT. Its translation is CASSLVEMNTGELFF.

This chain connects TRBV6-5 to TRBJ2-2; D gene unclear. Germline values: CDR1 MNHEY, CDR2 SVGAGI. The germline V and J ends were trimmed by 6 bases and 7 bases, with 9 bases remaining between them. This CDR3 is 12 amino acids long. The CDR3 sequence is CASRRVNGELFF. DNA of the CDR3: TGTGCCAGCAGACGCGTTAACGGGGAGCTGTTTTTT.

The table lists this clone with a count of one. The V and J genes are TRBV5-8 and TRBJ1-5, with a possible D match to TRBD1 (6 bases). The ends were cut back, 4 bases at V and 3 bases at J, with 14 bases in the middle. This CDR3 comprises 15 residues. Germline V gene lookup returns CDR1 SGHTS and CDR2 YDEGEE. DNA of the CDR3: TGTGCCAGCAGCCAACGACGGGGACACAATCAGCCCCAGCATTTT. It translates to CASSQRRGHNQPQHF.

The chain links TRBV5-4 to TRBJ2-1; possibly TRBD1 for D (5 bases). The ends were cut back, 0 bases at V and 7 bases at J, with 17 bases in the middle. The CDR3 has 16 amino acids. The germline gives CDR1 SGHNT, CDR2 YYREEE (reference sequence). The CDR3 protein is CASSLAPGQGENEQFF. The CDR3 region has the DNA TGTGCCAGCAGCTTGGCCCCAGGGCAGGGTGAGAATGAGCAGTTCTTC. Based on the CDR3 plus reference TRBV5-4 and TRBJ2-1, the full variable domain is ETGVTQSPTHLIKTRGQQVTLRCSSQSGHNTVSWYQQALGQGPQFIFQYYREEENGRGNFPPRFSGLQFPNYSSELNVNALELDDSALYLCASSLAPGQGENEQFFGPGTRLTVL.

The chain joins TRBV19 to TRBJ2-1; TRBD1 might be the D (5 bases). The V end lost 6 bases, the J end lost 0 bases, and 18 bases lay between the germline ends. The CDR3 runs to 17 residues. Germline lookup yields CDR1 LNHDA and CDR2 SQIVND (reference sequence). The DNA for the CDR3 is TGTGCCAGTAGCCTACCTGGGGCGGCACGCTCCTACAATGAGCAGTTCTTC. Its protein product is CASSLPGAARSYNEQFF.

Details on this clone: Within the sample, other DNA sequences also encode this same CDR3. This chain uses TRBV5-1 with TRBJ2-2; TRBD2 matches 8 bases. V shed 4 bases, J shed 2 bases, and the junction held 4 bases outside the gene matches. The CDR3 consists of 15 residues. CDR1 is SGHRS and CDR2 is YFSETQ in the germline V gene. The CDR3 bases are TGCGCCAGCAGCCCGACTAGCGTTAACACCGGGGAGCTGTTTTTT. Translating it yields CASSPTSVNTGELFF. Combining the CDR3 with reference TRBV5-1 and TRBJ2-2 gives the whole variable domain KAGVTQTPRYLIKTRGQQVTLSCSPISGHRSVSWYQQTPGQGLQFLFEYFSETQRNKGNFPGRFSGRQFSNSRSEMNVSTLELGDSALYLCASSPTSVNTGELFFGEGSRLTVL.

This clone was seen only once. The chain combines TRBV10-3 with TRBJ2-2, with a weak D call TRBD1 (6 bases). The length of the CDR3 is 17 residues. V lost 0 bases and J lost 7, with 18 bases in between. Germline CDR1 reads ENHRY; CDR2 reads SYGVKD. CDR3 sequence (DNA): TGTGCCATCAGTGAGTCCCGTGGGGGCGCTACGGTCGGGGAGCTGTTTTTT. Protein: CAISESRGGATVGELFF.

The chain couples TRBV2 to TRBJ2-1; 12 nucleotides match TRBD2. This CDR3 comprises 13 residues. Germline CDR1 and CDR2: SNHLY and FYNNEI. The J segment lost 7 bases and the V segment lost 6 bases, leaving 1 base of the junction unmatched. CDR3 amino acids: CASSGLAGNEQFF. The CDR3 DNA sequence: TGTGCCAGCAGCGGACTAGCGGGAAATGAGCAGTTCTTC.

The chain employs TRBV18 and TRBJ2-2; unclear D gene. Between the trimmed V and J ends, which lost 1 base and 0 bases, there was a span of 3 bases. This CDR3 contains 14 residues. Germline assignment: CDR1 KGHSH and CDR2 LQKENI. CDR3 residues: CASSPLANTGELFF. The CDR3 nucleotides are TGTGCCAGCTCACCACTCGCGAACACCGGGGAGCTGTTTTTT.

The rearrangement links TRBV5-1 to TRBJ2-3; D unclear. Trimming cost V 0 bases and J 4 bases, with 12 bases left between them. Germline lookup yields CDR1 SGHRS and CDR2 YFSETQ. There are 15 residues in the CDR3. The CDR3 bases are TGCGCCAGCAGCTTGGCTCCTCAGGTGGCAGATACGCAGTATTTT. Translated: CASSLAPQVADTQYF.

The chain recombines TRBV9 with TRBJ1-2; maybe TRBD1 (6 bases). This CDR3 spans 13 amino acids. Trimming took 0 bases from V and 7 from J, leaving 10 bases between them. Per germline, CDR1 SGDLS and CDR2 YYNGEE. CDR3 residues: CASSVGTELGYTF. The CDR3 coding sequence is TGTGCCAGCAGCGTAGGGACAGAGCTTGGCTACACCTTC.

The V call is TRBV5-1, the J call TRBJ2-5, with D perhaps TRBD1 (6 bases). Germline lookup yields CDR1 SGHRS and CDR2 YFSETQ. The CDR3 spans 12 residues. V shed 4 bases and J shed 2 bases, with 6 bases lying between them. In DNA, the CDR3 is TGCGCCAGCAGCAGGGGGCAAGAGACCCAGTACTTC. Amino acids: CASSRGQETQYF. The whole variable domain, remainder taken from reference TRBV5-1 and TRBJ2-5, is KAGVTQTPRYLIKTRGQQVTLSCSPISGHRSVSWYQQTPGQGLQFLFEYFSETQRNKGNFPGRFSGRQFSNSRSEMNVSTLELGDSALYLCASSRGQETQYFGPGTRLLVL.

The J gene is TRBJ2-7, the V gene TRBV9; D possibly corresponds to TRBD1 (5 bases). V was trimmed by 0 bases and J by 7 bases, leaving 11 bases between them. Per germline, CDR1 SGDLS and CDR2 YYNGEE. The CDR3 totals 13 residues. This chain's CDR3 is CASSVDRYREQYF. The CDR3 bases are TGTGCCAGCAGCGTAGACAGGTATCGTGAGCAGTACTTC. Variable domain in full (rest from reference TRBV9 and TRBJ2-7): DSGVTQTPKHLITATGQRVTLRCSPRSGDLSVYWYQQSLDQGLQFLIQYYNGEERAKGNILERFSAQQFPDLHSELNLSSLELGDSALYFCASSVDRYREQYFGPGTRLTVT.

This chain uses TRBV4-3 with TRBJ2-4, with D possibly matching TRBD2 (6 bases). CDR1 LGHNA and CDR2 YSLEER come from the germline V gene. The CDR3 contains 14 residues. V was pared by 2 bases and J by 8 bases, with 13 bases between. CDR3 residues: CASSQKEGWDIQYF. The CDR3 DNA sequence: TGCGCCAGCAGCCAAAAGGAGGGATGGGACATTCAGTACTTC.

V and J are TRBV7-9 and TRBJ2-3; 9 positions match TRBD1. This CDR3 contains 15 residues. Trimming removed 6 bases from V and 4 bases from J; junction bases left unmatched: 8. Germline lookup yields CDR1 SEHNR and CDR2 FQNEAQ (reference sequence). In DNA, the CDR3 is TGTGCCAGCAGTTTGGGACAGGGCTTTTCAGATACGCAGTATTTT. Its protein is CASSLGQGFSDTQYF.

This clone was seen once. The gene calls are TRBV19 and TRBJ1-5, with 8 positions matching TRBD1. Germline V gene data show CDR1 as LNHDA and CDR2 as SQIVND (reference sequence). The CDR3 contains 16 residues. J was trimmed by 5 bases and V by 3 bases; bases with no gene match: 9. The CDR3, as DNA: TGTGCCAGTAGTATTCGGACAGGGATCGGAGATCAGCCCCAGCATTTT. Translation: CASSIRTGIGDQPQHF.

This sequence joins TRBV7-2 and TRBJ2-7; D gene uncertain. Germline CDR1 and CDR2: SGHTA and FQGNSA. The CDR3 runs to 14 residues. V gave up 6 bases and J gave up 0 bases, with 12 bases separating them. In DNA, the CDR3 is TGTGCCAGCAGGGGTACAGCCAGCTCCTACGAGCAGTACTTC. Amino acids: CASRGTASSYEQYF.

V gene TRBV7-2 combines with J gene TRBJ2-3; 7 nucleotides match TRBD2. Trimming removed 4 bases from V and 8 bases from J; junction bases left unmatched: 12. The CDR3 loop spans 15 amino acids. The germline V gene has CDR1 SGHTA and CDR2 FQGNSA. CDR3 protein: CASSSRGSGRGTQYF. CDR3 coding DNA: TGTGCCAGCAGCTCTAGAGGGTCAGGGAGGGGTACGCAGTATTTT.

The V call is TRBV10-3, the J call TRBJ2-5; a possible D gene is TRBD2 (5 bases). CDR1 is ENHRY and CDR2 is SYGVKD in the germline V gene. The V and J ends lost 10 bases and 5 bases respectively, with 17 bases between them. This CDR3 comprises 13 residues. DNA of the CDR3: TGTGCCACCCTTGCGAGGGTTGGGGAGACCCAGTACTTC. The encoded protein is CATLARVGETQYF.

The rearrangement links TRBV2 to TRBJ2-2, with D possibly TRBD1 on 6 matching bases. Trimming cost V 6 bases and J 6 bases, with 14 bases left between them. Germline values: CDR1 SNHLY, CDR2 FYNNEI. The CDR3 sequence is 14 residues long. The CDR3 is CASSHRVNAGELFF. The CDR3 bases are TGTGCCAGCAGCCACAGGGTTAACGCCGGGGAGCTGTTTTTT.

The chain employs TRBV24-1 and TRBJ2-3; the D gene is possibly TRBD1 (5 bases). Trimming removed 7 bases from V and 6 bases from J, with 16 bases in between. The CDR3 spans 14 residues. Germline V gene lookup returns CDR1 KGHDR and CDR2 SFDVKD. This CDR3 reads CATSVSTGADTQYF. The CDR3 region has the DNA TGTGCCACCAGCGTTTCCACAGGTGCCGATACGCAGTATTTT.

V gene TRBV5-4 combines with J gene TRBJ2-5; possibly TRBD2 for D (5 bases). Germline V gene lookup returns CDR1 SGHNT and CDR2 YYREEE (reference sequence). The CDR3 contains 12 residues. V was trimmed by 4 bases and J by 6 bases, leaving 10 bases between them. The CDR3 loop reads CASSLDGKTQYF. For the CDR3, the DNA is TGTGCCAGCAGCCTGGACGGGAAGACCCAGTACTTC.

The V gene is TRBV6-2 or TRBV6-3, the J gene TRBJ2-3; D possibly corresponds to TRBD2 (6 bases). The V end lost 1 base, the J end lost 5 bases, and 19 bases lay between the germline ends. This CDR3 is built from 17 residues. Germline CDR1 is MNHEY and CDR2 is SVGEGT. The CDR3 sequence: CASSYFGAGRSKDTQYF. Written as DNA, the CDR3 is TGTGCCAGCAGTTACTTCGGTGCAGGGAGGAGTAAAGATACGCAGTATTTT.

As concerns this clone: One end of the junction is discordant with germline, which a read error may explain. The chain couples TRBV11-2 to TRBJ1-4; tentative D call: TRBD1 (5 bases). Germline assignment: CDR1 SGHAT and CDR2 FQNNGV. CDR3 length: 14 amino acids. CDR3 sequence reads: CAGSLDRWGGRMFF. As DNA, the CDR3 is TGTGCCGGCAGCTTAGACCGTTGGGGGGGAAGGATGTTTTTT.

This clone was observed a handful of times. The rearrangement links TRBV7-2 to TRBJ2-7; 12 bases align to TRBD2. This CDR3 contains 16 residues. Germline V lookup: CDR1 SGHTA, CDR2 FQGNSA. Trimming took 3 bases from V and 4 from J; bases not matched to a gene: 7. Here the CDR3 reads CASSLHGTSGLYEQYF. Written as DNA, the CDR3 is TGTGCCAGCAGCTTGCACGGGACTAGCGGGTTGTACGAGCAGTACTTC.